This record concerns one TCR beta chain sequence. The antigen is unknown. The V end was cut by 2 bases, the J end by 4 bases, with 18 bases between. The CDR3 extends over 17 amino acids. Germline assignment: CDR1 PRHDT and CDR2 FYEKMQ (reference sequence). The PCR ran on 60 Vbeta and 13 Jbeta primers. Sequencing was performed with immunoSEQ multiplex PCR; in TCRdb, only in-frame clones are kept and a portion is missing. The sample lists 130,000 to 150,000 clones; over 75% were seen once. This entry is derived from a study of cytomegalovirus exposure and HLA in healthy donors. Points from the study as a whole: Researchers reported in a later analysis that a missense DCLRE1C variant was tied to TCR beta V- and J-gene trimming. In an earlier analysis, most TCR beta V segments were productive about 87% or about 30% of the time. Later analysis identified several of the most significant clusters that appeared linked to common viral pathogens. It was reported that TCR beta sequences correctly inferred the HLA-A and HLA-B alleles for most subjects.

The rearrangement uses TRBV13 and TRBJ2-1; possibly TRBD2 for D (5 bases). Source material: PBMCs. The TCR comes from a woman aged 30 to 39 in good health and CMV-seronegative. The CDR3 DNA reads TGTGCCAGCAGCTTAAAATTTATACTAGATGGGTACAATGAGCAGTTCTTC. The encoded protein is CASSLKFILDGYNEQFF.